The clone carrying this TCR beta chain was counted at least ten times. Its matching antigen is unknown. Researchers amplified the TCR beta CDR3 regions from RNA transcripts. Initially, a first-round RT-PCR of the TCR CDR3 employed the HTBI primer set. TCRdb reanalysed the multiplex PCR reads using MiXCR and keeps one entry per CDR3 protein. The sample has about 560,000 distinct CDR3 sequences; approximately 15% are singletons. These data come from a study of T cells in Graves' hyperthyroidism and ophthalmopathy. Study results and limitations: Using 13 V-J features, a model discriminated ophthalmopathy from stable hyperthyroidism.

The sample taken for sequencing was blood. The TCR comes from a woman in her twenties or thirties with Graves' hyperthyroidism.

CDR3 sequence (DNA): TGCGCCAGCACCCCCGTCGGGGGCTCCTACGAGCAGTACTTC. Protein: CASTPVGGSYEQYF. The rearrangement links TRBV5-1 to TRBJ2-7; weak D call: TRBD2 (6 bases). Trimming shortened V by 6 bases and J by 0 bases, and 13 bases separated the two germline ends. CDR1 is SGHRS, CDR2 YFSETQ, per germline. The CDR3 has 14 residues.